Listed below are T cell receptor beta chains from one sample, sequenced in a study of CD8+ T cells in alopecia areata. Assay: immunoSEQ multiplex PCR; the TCRdb copy retains only in-frame clones and omits some. Among more than 85,000 clones listed, under 45% were seen once. The specimen sequenced was CD4+ T cells sorted from blood. These receptor sequences come from a human donor with alopecia areata. CDR3s include the opening cysteine and the closing phenylalanine or tryptophan. D genes are given only for firm matches. Size values are once, few and many counts, or a class for expanded clones, and some rows have none.

-	TRBV7-9	TRBJ2-7	-	CASSLDFTYEQYF	TGTGCCAGCAGCTTGGACTTCACCTACGAGCAGTACTTC
TRBD1	TRBV6-6	TRBJ2-7	few	CASSSTGDYEQYF	TGTGCCAGCAGTTCTACAGGGGACTACGAGCAGTACTTC
-	TRBV7-2	TRBJ2-7	many	CASSLVHGSASYEQYF	TGTGCCAGCAGCTTAGTCCATGGGTCAGCCTCCTACGAGCAGTACTTC
-	TRBV29-1	TRBJ2-3	-	CSVELGAGTDTQYF	TGCAGCGTTGAACTGGGGGCCGGCACAGATACGCAGTATTTT
-	TRBV5-1	TRBJ2-5	few	CASSVLGETQYF	TGCGCCAGCAGCGTATTGGGAGAGACCCAGTACTTC
-	TRBV5-1	TRBJ2-7	-	CASSLDLSYEQYF	TGCGCCAGCAGCTTGGACTTGTCCTACGAGCAGTACTTC
-	TRBV30	TRBJ1-4	-	CAWTPGTFNEKLFF	TGTGCCTGGACCCCGGGGACTTTTAATGAAAAACTGTTTTTT
-	TRBV29-1	TRBJ2-7	few	CSVETSGYEQYF	TGCAGCGTTGAGACTTCCGGGTACGAGCAGTACTTC
TRBD1	TRBV12-5	TRBJ2-7	few	CASGSGTGYEQYF	TGTGCTAGTGGCTCCGGGACAGGGTACGAGCAGTACTTC
-	TRBV21-1	TRBJ2-4	-	CASRAVVVNKNIQYF	TGTGCCAGCAGGGCCGTGGTGGTGAACAAAAACATTCAGTACTTC
TRBD1	TRBV29-1	TRBJ2-7	-	CSVEGQGAPYEQYF	TGCAGCGTTGAAGGACAGGGGGCCCCCTACGAGCAGTACTTC
-	TRBV29-1	TRBJ1-1	-	CSVEDNRQGGTEAFF	TGCAGCGTTGAAGATAACAGGCAGGGCGGCACTGAAGCTTTCTTT
-	TRBV10-3	TRBJ2-5	-	CATRPGEEETQYF	TGTGCGACCAGGCCGGGGGAGGAAGAGACCCAGTACTTC
-	TRBV7-2	TRBJ2-1	-	CASSLARGPNEQFF	TGTGCCAGCAGCTTAGCGCGGGGGCCCAATGAGCAGTTCTTC
-	TRBV6-5	TRBJ2-7	-	CASSYPRDNTYEQYF	TGTGCCAGCAGTTACCCCCGGGACAACACCTACGAGCAGTACTTC
TRBD1	TRBV30	TRBJ2-7	-	CAWSEGQTYEQYF	TGTGCCTGGTCCGAGGGACAGACCTACGAGCAGTACTTC
-	TRBV7-2	TRBJ2-3	-	CASSSLQGSPDTQYF	TGTGCCAGCAGCTCGTTACAGGGTTCCCCAGATACGCAGTATTTT
TRBD1	TRBV30	TRBJ1-1	-	CAWSAQGDTEAFF	TGTGCCTGGAGTGCCCAGGGGGACACTGAAGCTTTCTTT
-	TRBV30	TRBJ2-5	few	CAWGRETQYF	TGTGCCTGGGGACGGGAGACCCAGTACTTC
-	TRBV25-1	TRBJ1-2	-	CASTSSGGYTF	TGTGCCAGCACCTCCTCCGGAGGCTACACCTTC
TRBD1	TRBV30	TRBJ2-2	-	CAWHRWTGNTGELFF	TGTGCCTGGCATCGCTGGACAGGGAACACCGGGGAGCTGTTTTTT
TRBD1	TRBV25-1	TRBJ2-7	-	CASSGTGQGGSYEQYF	TGTGCCAGCAGTGGAACGGGACAGGGAGGTTCCTACGAGCAGTACTTC
-	TRBV29-1	TRBJ2-7	few	CSVVVQAASYEQYF	TGCAGCGTTGTCGTCCAGGCTGCCTCCTACGAGCAGTACTTC
-	TRBV29-1	TRBJ2-3	-	CSVYTSNPTDTQYF	TGCAGCGTTTATACTAGTAACCCCACAGATACGCAGTATTTT
-	TRBV19	TRBJ2-5	-	CASSTTHPETQYF	TGTGCCAGTAGTACCACACACCCAGAGACCCAGTACTTC
TRBD2	TRBV30	TRBJ2-1	-	CAWSVGGSSYNEQFF	TGTGCCTGGAGTGTTGGCGGGAGCTCCTACAATGAGCAGTTCTTC
-	TRBV5-1	TRBJ1-4	-	CASSLSGYNEKLFF	TGCGCCAGCAGCTTGTCCGGGTATAATGAAAAACTGTTTTTT
-	TRBV28	TRBJ2-3	few	CATEDRRADTQYF	TGTGCCACCGAAGACAGGAGGGCAGATACGCAGTATTTT
TRBD2	TRBV30	TRBJ2-1	-	CAWSGLARGGRNEQFF	TGTGCCTGGAGTGGGCTGGCGCGGGGGGGCAGAAATGAGCAGTTCTTC
-	TRBV30	TRBJ1-4	once	CAWSPLSGPPFF	TGTGCCTGGAGTCCCCTGTCGGGTCCCCCGTTTTTT
TRBD1	TRBV18	TRBJ1-1	-	CASSPRGLGRTEAFF	TGTGCCAGCTCACCTAGGGGGCTGGGAAGAACTGAAGCTTTCTTT
-	TRBV29-1	TRBJ1-1	-	CSVLQMYGNTEAFF	TGCAGCGTTCTACAGATGTACGGGAACACTGAAGCTTTCTTT
TRBD2	TRBV28	TRBJ2-3	-	CASRYGRFSDTQYF	TGTGCCAGCCGGTACGGGAGGTTCTCAGATACGCAGTATTTT
-	TRBV7-9	TRBJ2-5	few	CASSLASRVAVGETQYF	TGTGCCAGCAGCTTAGCATCTCGTGTCGCGGTAGGGGAGACCCAGTACTTC
-	TRBV23-1	TRBJ2-1	few	CASSTEGGHSIEQFF	TGCGCCAGCAGCACCGAAGGGGGGCACTCCATTGAGCAGTTCTTC
-	TRBV21-1	TRBJ1-6	-	CASSKARSPLHF	TGTGCCAGCAGCAAAGCGAGGTCCCCCCTCCACTTT
TRBD1	TRBV30	TRBJ1-2	-	CAWSKDREREGYTF	TGTGCCTGGAGTAAGGACAGGGAAAGAGAAGGCTACACCTTC
TRBD1	TRBV29-1	TRBJ1-1	-	CSVDRTGQAEAFF	TGCAGCGTTGACAGAACGGGACAGGCTGAAGCTTTCTTT
-	TRBV14	TRBJ1-3	few	CASSQVPVFNGNTIYF	TGTGCCAGCAGCCAAGTCCCTGTGTTCAACGGAAACACCATATATTTT
-	TRBV29-1	TRBJ1-1	once	CSDGRKAFF	TGCAGCGATGGGAGGAAAGCTTTCTTT
TRBD2	TRBV28	TRBJ2-3	few	CASSSSGGPPDTQYF	TGTGCCAGCAGTTCCAGCGGGGGCCCCCCAGATACGCAGTATTTT
TRBD1	TRBV29-1	TRBJ1-2	-	CSVETGNYGYTF	TGCAGCGTTGAGACAGGGAACTATGGCTACACCTTC
-	TRBV29-1	TRBJ1-1	-	CSVGASYTEAFF	TGCAGCGTTGGCGCCAGCTACACTGAAGCTTTCTTT
-	TRBV7-8	TRBJ1-2	-	CASSSYPRGTFHGYTF	TGTGCCAGCAGCTCATACCCACGGGGGACATTCCATGGCTACACCTTC
TRBD2	TRBV29-1	TRBJ2-2	-	CSVARGLDDTGELFF	TGCAGCGTTGCCCGGGGACTAGATGACACCGGGGAGCTGTTTTTT
TRBD2	TRBV29-1	TRBJ2-1	few	CSVAALAGGMGEQFF	TGCAGCGTTGCCGCACTAGCGGGAGGGATGGGGGAGCAGTTCTTC